Below, 18 T cell receptor beta chains from the same sample are listed, as sequenced in a study of T cells in Graves' hyperthyroidism and ophthalmopathy. Amplification of TCR beta CDR3 regions used RNA as the template. The TCR CDR3 first-round RT-PCR relied on the HTBI primer set. From the multiplex PCR reads, TCRdb called clonotypes with MiXCR, one entry per CDR3 protein. Among about 500,000 distinct CDR3 sequences listed, around an eighth were seen once. The specimen was blood. These receptor sequences come from a woman younger than 35 with Graves' hyperthyroidism.

The chain uses TRBV20-1 and TRBJ2-2; D may be TRBD1 (5 bases). V dropped 6 bases and J dropped 5 bases, with 13 bases sitting between them. Germline lookup yields CDR1 DFQATT and CDR2 SNEGSKA (reference sequence). The CDR3 runs 13 residues. The CDR3 region has the DNA TGCAGTGCCTCGAGCGCAGGGACCGGGGAGCTGTTTTTT. The encoded protein is CSASSAGTGELFF.

As regards this clonotype: A read error may be the cause here, since a much bigger clone is one base away. The rearrangement joins TRBV3-1 to TRBJ2-5, with TRBD1 matching 9 bases. Germline assignment: CDR1 LGHDT and CDR2 YNNKEL (reference sequence). This CDR3 is built from 15 residues. The CDR3 sequence is CASGQDDRGQETQYF. The CDR3 region has the DNA TGTGCCAGCGGCCAAGATGACAGGGGGCAAGAGACCCAGTACTTC.

This clonotype was detected many times. CDR3 residues: CASSLGFGNNEQFF. DNA of the CDR3: TGCGCCAGCAGCTTGGGATTCGGGAACAATGAGCAGTTCTTC. V gene TRBV5-1 combines with J gene TRBJ2-1; possible D gene TRBD2, 5 bases. CDR3 length equals 14 residues. Germline lookup yields CDR1 SGHRS and CDR2 YFSETQ. Trimming stripped 0 bases from V and 5 bases from J, with 9 bases between.

This clonotype has ten or more counts. This chain joins TRBV11-1 and TRBJ2-1; TRBD2 is a possible D gene (6 bases). The CDR3 is made up of 14 amino acids. The V gene's germline CDR1 is SGHAT and CDR2 FQDESV (reference sequence). V lost 5 bases and J 7 bases, leaving 15 bases between the germline ends. The CDR3 sequence: CASSPTLAMNEQFF. The CDR3 nucleotides read TGTGCCAGCAGCCCCACACTAGCTATGAATGAGCAGTTCTTC. Full variable domain (remainder filled in from reference TRBV11-1 and TRBJ2-1): EAEVAQSPRYKITEKSQAVAFWCDPISGHATLYWYRQILGQGPELLVQFQDESVVDDSQLPKDRFSAERLKGVDSTLKIQPAELGDSAMYLCASSPTLAMNEQFFGPGTRLTVL.

This clonotype occurred many times. This chain links TRBV4-1 with TRBJ2-7; 10 bases line up with TRBD2. The CDR3 runs to 15 residues. The ends lost 2 bases at V and 4 bases at J; junction bases unmatched: 5. Germline CDR1 is MGHRA and CDR2 is YSYEKL. The CDR3 here is CASSQTTSGSYEQYF. CDR3 nucleotide sequence: TGCGCCAGCAGCCAAACGACTAGCGGGTCGTACGAGCAGTACTTC.

Details on this clonotype: This may be a read error: a much more frequent sequence differs by one nucleotide. The genes are TRBV4-1 and TRBJ1-4; no definite D call. CDR1 and CDR2 from the germline V gene are MGHRA and YSYEKL. CDR3 size: 15 residues. The CDR3 spells CASGQVTPTNEKLFF. The CDR3 nucleotides are TGCGCCAGCGGCCAAGTAACGCCAACTAATGAAAAACTGTTTTTT.

The J gene is TRBJ2-3, the V gene TRBV4-2; 7 bases align to TRBD1. V lost 1 base, J lost 4 bases, and 8 bases stayed unmatched. CDR3 length equals 16 residues. Per germline, CDR1 LGHNA and CDR2 YNFKEQ. This CDR3 reads CASSQVQARGPDTQYF. CDR3 nucleotides: TGTGCCAGCAGCCAAGTGCAAGCTAGGGGGCCAGATACGCAGTATTTT.

This clonotype came up many times. The genes are TRBV6-1 and TRBJ1-1, with 7 positions matching TRBD1. Per germline, CDR1 MNHNS and CDR2 SASEGT. Unmatched junction bases numbered 13, after V lost 7 bases and J lost 5 bases. The CDR3 is 15 amino acids. CDR3 sequence: CASTPPKGGATEAFF. In nucleotides, the CDR3 is TGTGCCAGCACCCCCCCCAAAGGGGGCGCGACTGAAGCTTTCTTT.

This clonotype has at least ten counts. V gene TRBV30 combines with J gene TRBJ1-2; D gene ambiguous. Trimming cost V 0 bases and J 8 bases, with 13 bases left between them. CDR1 is GTSNPN, CDR2 SVGIG, per germline (reference sequence). CDR3 length: 13 amino acids. CDR3 nucleotides: TGTGCCTGGAGTGTACATGGAGGGAACGGCTACACCTTC. Translating it yields CAWSVHGGNGYTF.

V and J are TRBV7-3 and TRBJ2-3; 9 bases are shared with TRBD2. V shed 6 bases, J shed 2 bases, and the junction held 18 bases outside the gene matches. Germline CDR1 SGHTA, CDR2 FQGTGA. This CDR3 has 19 amino acids. The CDR3 nucleotides are TGTGCCAGCAGTAGAGGGTCCCCCCGTAGCGGGAGCACCACAGATACGCAGTATTTT. It is translated as CASSRGSPRSGSTTDTQYF.

This clonotype has ten or more counts. The CDR3 DNA sequence: TGTGCCAGCAGCGCTATCCAGGGTCGTAACTATGGCTACACCTTC. It yields the protein CASSAIQGRNYGYTF. The chain joins TRBV11-2 to TRBJ1-2; weak D call: TRBD1 (5 bases). This CDR3 spans 15 amino acids. V was trimmed by 5 bases and J by 1 base, leaving 14 bases between them. The germline CDR1 and CDR2 sequences are SGHAT and FQNNGV.

This clonotype was observed at least ten times. The CDR3 DNA follows: TGTGCCAGCAGTATTAATCAGGGGCATCAGCCCCAGCATTTT. It translates to CASSINQGHQPQHF. The chain has TRBV2 and TRBJ1-5; maybe TRBD1 (6 bases). CDR3 size: 14 residues. Trimming stripped 5 bases from V and 5 bases from J, with 13 bases between. The V gene's germline CDR1 is SNHLY and CDR2 FYNNEI.

This clonotype was counted ten times or more. The chain uses TRBV12-3 or TRBV12-4 and TRBJ2-3, with D perhaps matching TRBD1 or TRBD2 (5 bases each). Between the trimmed V and J ends, which lost 1 base and 6 bases, there was a span of 5 bases. The CDR3 has 12 amino acids. As DNA, the CDR3 is TGTGCCAGCAGTTTAGGGGGGGATACGCAGTATTTT. Amino acid sequence: CASSLGGDTQYF.

This clonotype was seen at least ten times. This chain links TRBV7-8 with TRBJ2-3, with 8 bases fitting TRBD2. Germline CDR1 SGHVS, CDR2 FQNEAQ. The CDR3 loop spans 17 amino acids. Losses at the gene ends were 3 bases for V and 0 bases for J; bases not matched to a gene: 8. The CDR3 protein is CASSFGGRTASTDTQYF. In DNA, the CDR3 is TGTGCCAGCAGCTTCGGCGGGAGGACCGCTAGCACAGATACGCAGTATTTT. Based on the CDR3 plus reference TRBV7-8 and TRBJ2-3, the full variable domain is GAGVSQSPRYKVAKRGQDVALRCDPISGHVSLFWYQQALGQGPEFLTYFQNEAQLDKSGLPSDRFFAERPEGSVSTLKIQRTQQEDSAVYLCASSFGGRTASTDTQYFGPGTRLTVL.

This clonotype was recorded a few times. The chain carries TRBV12-3 or TRBV12-4 and TRBJ2-7; D gene unclear. The V end lost 5 bases, the J end lost 3 bases, and 11 bases lay between the germline ends. The CDR3 consists of 13 residues. CDR3 coding DNA: TGTGCCAGCAGTCAAATAGGAAACTACGAGCAGTACTTC. Translation: CASSQIGNYEQYF.

The chain combines TRBV7-2 with TRBJ2-2; no firm D call. The CDR3 is 13 residues long. V was pared by 2 bases and J by 7 bases, with 8 bases between. Germline V CDR1 and CDR2: SGHTA, FQGNSA. CDR3: CASSLIRVGELFF. The DNA for the CDR3 is TGTGCCAGCAGCTTAATCCGCGTCGGGGAGCTGTTTTTT.

This clonotype was seen at least ten times. The CDR3 here is CASSFREWADTQYF. CDR3 DNA sequence: TGTGCCAGCAGCTTCAGGGAATGGGCAGATACGCAGTATTTT. This chain uses TRBV11-2 with TRBJ2-3, with a possible D match to TRBD1 (5 bases). The CDR3 is 14 amino acids. Germline-derived CDR1 and CDR2 are SGHAT and FQNNGV. The ends were cut back, 3 bases at V and 4 bases at J, with 11 bases in the middle.

This clonotype was detected ten times or more. The V and J genes are TRBV2 and TRBJ1-3; TRBD1 might be the D (5 bases). Trimming removed 6 bases from V and 4 bases from J, with 13 bases in between. The germline CDR1 and CDR2 sequences are SNHLY and FYNNEI. The CDR3 sequence is 14 residues long. The CDR3 here is CASRSGREGNTIYF. CDR3 nucleotides: TGTGCCAGCAGGTCGGGACGGGAAGGAAACACCATATATTTT. The full variable domain, in which reference TRBV2 and TRBJ1-3 provide the parts outside the CDR3, is EPEVTQTPSHQVTQMGQEVILRCVPISNHLYFYWYRQILGQKVEFLVSFYNNEISEKSEIFDDQFSVERPDGSNFTLKIRSTKLEDSAMYFCASRSGREGNTIYFGEGSWLTVV.